The 24 T cell receptor beta chains given below trace back to one sample, sequenced in a study of CXCR3-negative and CXCR3-positive naive CD8 T cells. Preparation of TRB cDNA libraries relied on 5' RACE carrying UMI labels. One entry per CDR3 protein, without DNA, is what TCRdb gives after re-calling the 5' RACE reads. The sample yields over 8,000 distinct CDR3 sequences, of which the top ten take up around 2%. Sequences were obtained from naive CXCR3- CD8+ T cells from blood. As for subset: CD45RO-CCR7+CD27+CD95- naive CD8+ T cells lacking CXCR3 (TNR3-). The receptors shown here come from a human donor in good health. Some clones in this sample may be carry-over from other donors' samples.

This clonotype is medium-sized by frequency. The J gene is TRBJ2-1, the V gene TRBV9; there is no DNA to check the TCRdb D call of TRBD1. This CDR3 is built from 13 residues. Per the germline V gene, CDR1 is SGDLS and CDR2 is YYNGEE. This CDR3 is CASSRTGSGEQFF.

The J gene is TRBJ2-7, the V gene TRBV29-1; TCRdb reports TRBD2, a call that lacks DNA to check it against. The germline CDR1 and CDR2 sequences are SQVTM and ANQGSEA. There are 17 residues in the CDR3. The CDR3: CSVGGASGRQSSYEQYF.

This clonotype ranks as medium-sized in terms of frequency. The chain employs TRBV19 and TRBJ2-1; the TCRdb D gene call, TRBD2, has no DNA to confirm it. CDR1 is LNHDA, CDR2 SQIVND, per germline (reference sequence). There are 17 residues in the CDR3. CDR3 sequence: CASRRLAGGRTYNEQFF.

This chain connects TRBV5-1 to TRBJ2-3. Germline V lookup: CDR1 SGHRS, CDR2 YFSETQ. CDR3 size: 12 residues. CDR3 region: CASTTSTDTQYF.

This clonotype is labeled medium-sized based on frequency. The V gene is TRBV29-1, the J gene TRBJ2-5; TCRdb lists TRBD1, though no DNA is available to test this call. The CDR3 length is 14 residues. Per the germline V gene, CDR1 is SQVTM and CDR2 is ANQGSEA. CDR3 sequence reads: CSVGDGRYQETQYF.

In terms of frequency, this clonotype is medium-sized. This sequence joins TRBV5-1 and TRBJ2-7; the D call of TRBD1 rests on TCRdb alone, since no DNA is present to check it. CDR1 and CDR2 from the germline V gene are SGHRS and YFSETQ. The CDR3 spans 14 residues. CDR3 loop: CASSPGTGIYEQYF.

The J gene is TRBJ2-5, the V gene TRBV15. CDR1 and CDR2 from the germline V gene are LNHNV and YYDKDF (reference sequence). This CDR3 comprises 14 residues. The CDR3 spells CATSIWQAQETQYF.

The V and J genes are TRBV21-1 and TRBJ2-5; TCRdb selects TRBD1, and the lack of DNA leaves this call unchecked. TRBV21-1 is deemed a pseudogene. CDR3 size: 15 residues. The CDR3 spells CASSFPGQPQETQYF.

This clonotype is deemed medium-sized (0.01 to 0.1%) by its frequency. The CDR3 protein is CSVEDTGVNTEAFF. The chain carries TRBV29-1 and TRBJ1-1; the D gene TCRdb calls, TRBD1, cannot be checked with no DNA. CDR3 size: 14 residues. CDR1 and CDR2 (germline): SQVTM, ANQGSEA.

The chain links TRBV28 to TRBJ2-7. Germline V CDR1 and CDR2: MDHEN, SYDVKM. There are 12 residues in the CDR3. CDR3 residues: CASGGVGYEQYF.

This rearrangement joins TRBV6-1 to TRBJ2-7. The CDR3 contains 16 residues. Germline V gives CDR1 MNHNS, CDR2 SASEGT. CDR3 residues: CDSSEAVRSLAYEQYF.

The J gene is TRBJ2-1, the V gene TRBV29-1; TCRdb outputs TRBD1, but without DNA this stays unchecked. The CDR3 length is 13 residues. Germline assignment: CDR1 SQVTM and CDR2 ANQGSEA. This CDR3 is CSVEDLLRDEQFF.

The chain links TRBV7-9 to TRBJ1-3; absent DNA, TCRdb's TRBD1 call cannot be checked. Germline assignment: CDR1 SEHNR and CDR2 FQNEAQ (reference sequence). This CDR3 is built from 17 residues. The chain's CDR3 is CASSWGQGQGAGNTIYF.

The chain combines TRBV28 with TRBJ1-2; no DNA is available, so the TRBD1 call from TCRdb remains unchecked. This CDR3 spans 13 amino acids. Germline values: CDR1 MDHEN, CDR2 SYDVKM. CDR3 sequence: CASSQGRGHGYTF.

This sequence joins TRBV29-1 and TRBJ2-1; without DNA, the TCRdb call of TRBD2 cannot be checked. The CDR3 loop spans 13 amino acids. Germline V gene sequence: CDR1 SQVTM, CDR2 ANQGSEA. CDR3 protein: CSVRTISYNEQFF.

The genes are TRBV20-1 and TRBJ2-5. CDR1 is DFQATT and CDR2 is SNEGSKA in the germline V gene (reference sequence). CDR3 length: 13 residues. The CDR3 region is CSARGRNQETQYF.

The chain employs TRBV28 and TRBJ1-1. From germline, CDR1 is MDHEN and CDR2 SYDVKM. This CDR3 spans 15 amino acids. This CDR3 reads CASSPSRGGRTEAFF.

The CDR3: CASLGDRSIKLETQYF. J is TRBJ2-5 and V is TRBV28; TCRdb proposes TRBD1, but this gene call is untestable without DNA. This CDR3 spans 16 amino acids. Germline V gene lookup returns CDR1 MDHEN and CDR2 SYDVKM.

The V call is TRBV25-1, the J call TRBJ2-1. The CDR3 runs to 12 residues. Germline assignment: CDR1 MGHDK and CDR2 SYGVNS. This chain's CDR3 is CASSSTYNEQFF.

J is TRBJ2-7 and V is TRBV13; the D gene TCRdb calls, TRBD2, cannot be checked with no DNA. CDR1 is PRHDT, CDR2 FYEKMQ, per germline (reference sequence). CDR3 length: 15 residues. The CDR3 protein is CASSPLGTSGSKQYF.

V and J are TRBV13 and TRBJ2-7. This CDR3 has 14 amino acids. Germline CDR1 and CDR2: PRHDT and FYEKMQ (reference sequence). This CDR3 reads CASSFELSPYEQYF. The full variable domain, its missing parts supplied by reference TRBV13 and TRBJ2-7, is AAGVIQSPRHLIKEKRETATLKCYPIPRHDTVYWYQQGPGQDPQFLISFYEKMQSDKGSIPDRFSAQQFSDYHSELNMSSLELGDSALYFCASSFELSPYEQYFGPGTRLTVT.

The V gene is TRBV7-8, the J gene TRBJ2-1; checking the TCRdb D call of TRBD2 is not possible without DNA. Germline CDR1 and CDR2: SGHVS and FQNEAQ. This CDR3 contains 18 residues. This CDR3 reads CASSSPGDYRSSYNEQFF.

This clonotype ranks as medium-sized (0.01 to 0.1%) in terms of frequency. The CDR3 is CSVRESGNTIYF. This chain uses TRBV29-1 with TRBJ1-3; the TCRdb D gene call, TRBD1, has no DNA to confirm it. This CDR3 is built from 12 residues. CDR1 is SQVTM, CDR2 ANQGSEA, per germline.

The chain links TRBV29-1 to TRBJ2-7. CDR1 is SQVTM and CDR2 is ANQGSEA in the germline V gene. The CDR3 extends over 14 amino acids. The CDR3 protein is CSVESVGGLYEQYF.